This T cell receptor beta chain was documented in a study of response to subunit inactivated influenza vaccine. TCRdb redid the calling of the RT-PCR reads with MiXCR, one entry per CDR3 protein. The sample includes about 520,000 distinct CDR3 sequences, approximately 7.3% of them seen just once. This clonotype was detected a few times. Trimming removed 4 bases from V and 1 base from J, with 7 bases in between. This CDR3 comprises 13 residues. In germline, CDR1 is LNHDA, CDR2 SQIVND (reference sequence). V is TRBV19 and J is TRBJ1-1; D unresolved. The TCR was taken from a man between 45 and 75 years old who received an inactivated influenza vaccine. Source: PBMCs from blood, taken less than 25 months after vaccination. The CDR3 bases are TGTGCCAGTAGTACCGTATGGAACACTGAAGCTTTCTTT. Protein sequence: CASSTVWNTEAFF.